This entry lists 28 T cell receptor beta chains sequenced from one sample in a study of follicular helper T cells after annual influenza vaccination. Time point in this sample: 2014-2015 season, 7 days after vaccination. Using immunoSEQ multiplex PCR, the repertoire was profiled, and TCRdb retains in-frame clones only, with some absent. The profile covers several thousand clones, with roughly 80% appearing a single time and 3.6% taken by the ten largest. The material sequenced was CXCR5+ CD38- circulating T follicular helper cells from blood, taken 7 days after influenza vaccination. The subset here: circulating Tfh, non-naive CD4+CXCR5+PD-1+ (ICOS+CD38+ or ICOS-CD38-). The receptor source for this set is an adult who received the influenza vaccine.

V is TRBV19 and J is TRBJ2-3; 9 bases fit TRBD1. The V gene end was trimmed by 3 bases and the J gene end by 2 bases; junction bases not matched to a gene: 3. There are 15 residues in the CDR3. Germline values: CDR1 LNHDA, CDR2 SQIVND (reference sequence). CDR3: CASSIRTGATDTQYF. The DNA for the CDR3 is TGTGCCAGTAGTATCAGGACAGGGGCCACAGATACGCAGTATTTT. Full variable domain (missing parts from reference TRBV19 and TRBJ2-3): DGGITQSPKYLFRKEGQNVTLSCEQNLNHDAMYWYRQDPGQGLRLIYYSQIVNDFQKGDIAEGYSVSREKKESFPLTVTSAQKNPTAFYLCASSIRTGATDTQYFGPGTRLTVL.

This clone was counted once. This chain connects TRBV27 to TRBJ2-5; TRBD2 is a possible D gene (5 bases). The CDR3 covers 13 residues. The V end lost 3 bases, the J end lost 1 base, and 6 bases lay between the germline ends. Per the germline V gene, CDR1 is MNHEY and CDR2 is SMNVEV (reference sequence). In nucleotides, the CDR3 is TGTGCCAGCAGTTTCGGGATCCAAGAGACCCAGTACTTC. This codes for CASSFGIQETQYF.

The gene calls are TRBV7-2 and TRBJ1-2; unclear D gene. This CDR3 has 12 amino acids. Deletions cut 3 bases from V and 8 bases from J, with 10 bases between. Germline V CDR1 and CDR2: SGHTA, FQGNSA. CDR3 in amino acids: CASSLDGYGYTF. Written as DNA, the CDR3 is TGTGCCAGCAGCTTGGACGGGTACGGCTACACCTTC. Looking up the rest from reference TRBV7-2 and TRBJ1-2 gives the full variable domain: GAGVSQSPSNKVTEKGKDVELRCDPISGHTALYWYRQSLGQGLEFLIYFQGNSAPDKSGLPSDRFSAERTGGSVSTLTIQRTQQEDSAVYLCASSLDGYGYTFGSGTRLTVV.

This chain joins TRBV4-1 and TRBJ2-1; D gene unclear. Germline assignment: CDR1 MGHRA and CDR2 YSYEKL. The CDR3 runs 16 residues. V was cut by 4 bases and J by 0 bases, with 13 bases left in between. CDR3 loop: CASSPETESSYNEQFF. As DNA, the CDR3 is TGCGCCAGCAGCCCTGAGACGGAGAGCTCCTACAATGAGCAGTTCTTC.

This rearrangement joins TRBV28 to TRBJ1-1, with TRBD1 matching 9 bases. V dropped 6 bases and J dropped 5; count of bases not matched to a gene: 7. The CDR3 has 14 amino acids. The V gene's germline CDR1 is MDHEN and CDR2 SYDVKM. In DNA form, the CDR3 reads TGTGCCAGCAGAATAGGGACAGGGTGGACTGAAGCTTTCTTT. Encoded protein: CASRIGTGWTEAFF.

V gene TRBV28 combines with J gene TRBJ2-7; the D gene is possibly TRBD1 (5 bases). Germline CDR1 MDHEN, CDR2 SYDVKM. With 2 bases removed from V and 2 bases from J, the gap between germline ends came to 16 bases. The CDR3 runs 16 residues. CDR3 DNA sequence: TGTGCCAGCAGTTTAACTTTCGCCGACAGCCCCTACGAGCAGTACTTC. Encoded protein: CASSLTFADSPYEQYF.

The V call is TRBV7-9, the J call TRBJ2-1, with 13 bases that match TRBD2. The CDR3 consists of 15 residues. Germline CDR1 and CDR2: SEHNR and FQNEAQ (reference sequence). Trimming took 4 bases from V and 6 from J; bases not matched to a gene: 3. This chain's CDR3 is CASSSRLAGGNEQFF. Written as DNA, the CDR3 is TGTGCCAGCAGCTCTAGACTAGCGGGGGGCAATGAGCAGTTCTTC.

The chain couples TRBV7-8 to TRBJ2-4; tentatively, D is TRBD1 (6 bases). V lost 5 bases and J 0 bases, leaving 20 bases between the germline ends. Germline values: CDR1 SGHVS, CDR2 FQNEAQ. The CDR3 is made up of 18 amino acids. CDR3: CASSHSSEQGLAKNIQYF. CDR3 DNA: TGTGCCAGCAGCCACTCAAGCGAGCAGGGGCTAGCCAAAAACATTCAGTACTTC.

This chain joins TRBV28 and TRBJ2-3, with a weak D call TRBD1 (8 bases). CDR3 size: 14 residues. The germline V gene has CDR1 MDHEN and CDR2 SYDVKM. V was pared by 4 bases and J by 5 bases, with 13 bases between. CDR3 sequence (DNA): TGTGCCAGCAGTTCGGACAGGGAGGGAGATACGCAGTATTTT. Residues: CASSSDREGDTQYF.

The chain joins TRBV2 to TRBJ2-6; no definite D call. The CDR3 is 14 amino acids. CDR1 and CDR2 from the germline V gene are SNHLY and FYNNEI. V was pared by 3 bases and J by 0 bases, with 3 bases between. CDR3 in DNA: TGTGCCAGCAGTGATGGCTCTGGGGCCAACGTCCTGACTTTC. Encoded protein: CASSDGSGANVLTF.

This clone was seen only a few times. This sequence joins TRBV7-2 and TRBJ1-5, with a possible D match to TRBD1 (5 bases). With 3 bases removed from V and 3 bases from J, the gap between germline ends came to 12 bases. Germline CDR1 is SGHTA and CDR2 is FQGNSA. The CDR3 length is 15 residues. CDR3 in DNA: TGTGCCAGCAGCTTCTTTGCAGGGCCCAATCAGCCCCAGCATTTT. This codes for CASSFFAGPNQPQHF.

The V gene is TRBV19, the J gene TRBJ2-3; 8 positions agree with TRBD2. This CDR3 is 14 amino acids long. V dropped 6 bases and J dropped 4; count of bases not matched to a gene: 6. Germline CDR1 is LNHDA and CDR2 is SQIVND (reference sequence). CDR3: CASRAGGMADTQYF. In DNA, the CDR3 is TGTGCCAGTAGGGCGGGGGGTATGGCAGATACGCAGTATTTT.

The chain has TRBV30 and TRBJ1-5, with a tentative D call TRBD1 (5 bases). V gave up 5 bases and J gave up 6 bases, with 14 bases separating them. Germline CDR1 is GTSNPN and CDR2 is SVGIG (reference sequence). The CDR3 is made up of 13 amino acids. The CDR3 coding sequence is TGTGCCTGGGCGGGGGGGGAGCGTCAGCCCCAGCATTTT. Translating gives CAWAGGERQPQHF. Drawing the rest from reference TRBV30 and TRBJ1-5, the complete variable domain is SQTIHQWPATLVQPVGSPLSLECTVEGTSNPNLYWYRQAAGRGLQLLFYSVGIGQISSEVPQNLSASRPQDRQFILSSKKLLLSDSGFYLCAWAGGERQPQHFGDGTRLSIL.

This chain connects TRBV28 to TRBJ1-6; 9 bases line up with TRBD1. V gave up 2 bases and J gave up 10 bases; unmatched junction bases: 6. CDR1 is MDHEN, CDR2 SYDVKM, per germline. This CDR3 has 15 residues. In DNA form, the CDR3 reads TGTGCCAGCAGTTTAGGGGGGACAGGGACCTCACCCCTCCACTTT. Translation gives CASSLGGTGTSPLHF.

Worth noting for this clone: Other DNA sequences in the same sample also yield this CDR3. The chain's CDR3 is CASSQDLSTDTQYF. The CDR3 nucleotides read TGCGCCAGCAGCCAAGATCTGAGCACAGATACGCAGTATTTT. The genes are TRBV4-3 and TRBJ2-3; D gene ambiguous. The CDR3 is 14 residues long. The V gene lost 0 bases and the J gene lost 0 bases, with 4 bases spanning the gap. Germline CDR1 reads LGHNA; CDR2 reads YSLEER.

This rearrangement joins TRBV6-6 to TRBJ2-1; D possibly corresponds to TRBD2 (6 bases). Germline V gene lookup returns CDR1 MNHNY and CDR2 SVGAGI (reference sequence). The V end was cut by 6 bases, the J end by 4 bases, with 16 bases between. The CDR3 length is 15 residues. DNA of the CDR3: TGTGCCAGCAGCCCAAACCGGGGGAGATACAATGAGCAGTTCTTC. Encoded protein: CASSPNRGRYNEQFF.

The chain employs TRBV19 and TRBJ1-1; 9 positions match TRBD1. The CDR3 has 17 amino acids. The V segment lost 4 bases and the J segment 5 bases; nucleotides outside the gene matches: 14. Germline V gene lookup returns CDR1 LNHDA and CDR2 SQIVND (reference sequence). The CDR3 region is CASSNGQGRALDTEAFF. The CDR3, as DNA: TGTGCCAGTAGTAATGGACAGGGGCGAGCGCTTGATACTGAAGCTTTCTTT.

This chain connects TRBV6-6 to TRBJ1-1; D uncertain. The V end was cut by 10 bases, the J end by 1 base, with 7 bases between. CDR3 length: 11 amino acids. Per the germline V gene, CDR1 is MNHNY and CDR2 is SVGAGI (reference sequence). The CDR3 loop reads CATRANTEAFF. CDR3 bases: TGTGCCACTCGGGCGAACACTGAAGCTTTCTTT.

The chain has TRBV4-2 and TRBJ2-1; 15 bases line up with TRBD2. V was clipped by 2 bases and J by 4 bases; unmatched bases: 12. Germline V gene sequence: CDR1 LGHNA, CDR2 YNFKEQ. There are 20 residues in the CDR3. In DNA form, the CDR3 reads TGTGCCAGCAGCCAACGTGGACTAGCGGGAGGGCTTGGCTCTTACAATGAGCAGTTCTTC. Translating gives CASSQRGLAGGLGSYNEQFF.

The chain joins TRBV7-6 to TRBJ1-5; D not resolved. CDR1 and CDR2 (germline): SGHVS, FNYEAQ. The length of the CDR3 is 15 residues. V lost 1 base to trimming and J lost 7 bases, with 14 bases between them. The CDR3 loop reads CASSLGQPGNQPQHF. The CDR3 region has the DNA TGTGCCAGCAGCTTAGGGCAGCCAGGAAACCAGCCCCAGCATTTT.

Here the CDR3 reads CASSAGGQSDTQYF. CDR3 in DNA: TGCGCCAGCAGCGCGGGGGGACAGTCAGATACGCAGTATTTT. The rearrangement joins TRBV4-3 to TRBJ2-3; weak D call: TRBD2 (8 bases). Trimming shortened V by 5 bases and J by 4 bases, and 13 bases separated the two germline ends. The CDR3 length is 14 residues. The germline CDR1 and CDR2 sequences are LGHNA and YSLEER.

V and J are TRBV4-2 and TRBJ1-1; the match to TRBD1 covers 7 bases. CDR1 is LGHNA and CDR2 is YNFKEQ in the germline V gene. The CDR3 is made up of 14 amino acids. V lost 3 bases to trimming and J lost 0 bases; unmatched junction nucleotides: 1. CDR3 DNA sequence: TGTGCCAGCAGCCAGGGGACAGTGAACACTGAAGCTTTCTTT. It codes for CASSQGTVNTEAFF.

This rearrangement joins TRBV5-1 to TRBJ2-2; D perhaps matches TRBD2 (7 bases). Deletions cut 2 bases from V and 3 bases from J, with 11 bases between. CDR1 and CDR2 (germline): SGHRS, YFSETQ. CDR3 length: 15 residues. DNA for the CDR3: TGCGCCAGCAGCTTCGGGGGGCGCTACACCGGGGAGCTGTTTTTT. Translating gives CASSFGGRYTGELFF.

The gene calls are TRBV21-1 and TRBJ2-7; TRBD1, the D gene given by the table, was not confirmed from the DNA. TRBV21-1 is termed a pseudogene. The CDR3 has 18 residues. CDR3 sequence: CASSAKGGPPGGRYEQYF. The DNA of the CDR3 is TGTGCCAGCAGCGCAAAAGGGGGCCCGCCAGGGGGCCGCTACGAGCAGTACTTC.

V gene TRBV6-5 combines with J gene TRBJ1-1, with 8 bases aligning to TRBD1. CDR3 length: 14 amino acids. Germline CDR1 reads MNHEY; CDR2 reads SVGAGI. Trimming removed 6 bases from V and 1 base from J; junction bases left unmatched: 4. CDR3 sequence reads: CASREGQGNTEAFF. The CDR3 nucleotides are TGTGCCAGCAGGGAAGGACAGGGGAACACTGAAGCTTTCTTT.

This chain links TRBV29-1 with TRBJ1-5; D unresolved. Germline CDR1 is SQVTM and CDR2 is ANQGSEA. This CDR3 region has 12 residues. Trimming took off 5 bases at V and 7 bases at J, with 12 bases between the two ends. The CDR3 loop is CSVREGGQPQHF. The DNA for the CDR3 is TGCAGCGTTAGGGAGGGCGGACAGCCCCAGCATTTT. The whole variable domain, filled in from reference TRBV29-1 and TRBJ1-5, reads SAVISQKPSRDICQRGTSLTIQCQVDSQVTMMFWYRQQPGQSLTLIATANQGSEATYESGFVIDKFPISRPNLTFSTLTVSNMSPEDSSIYLCSVREGGQPQHFGDGTRLSIL.

The chain uses TRBV29-1 and TRBJ1-2; D not resolved. V dropped 4 bases and J dropped 8 bases, with 20 bases sitting between them. This CDR3 is built from 14 residues. Per germline, CDR1 SQVTM and CDR2 ANQGSEA. CDR3 sequence: CSVGANAGVVGYTF. The CDR3 coding sequence is TGCAGCGTTGGGGCTAACGCGGGAGTGGTCGGCTACACCTTC.

This clone came up a few times. This chain joins TRBV9 and TRBJ1-1; D unclear. With 0 bases removed from V and 1 base from J, the gap between germline ends came to 7 bases. The CDR3 extends over 14 amino acids. In germline, CDR1 is SGDLS, CDR2 YYNGEE. The CDR3 DNA sequence: TGTGCCAGCAGCGTAGCTCCGGGGAACACTGAAGCTTTCTTT. Its translation is CASSVAPGNTEAFF.